This record covers a single T cell receptor beta chain. Antigen: not known. This sample stems from a study of cytomegalovirus exposure and HLA in healthy donors. Points from the study as a whole: What TCR beta sequences reportedly achieved was accurate prediction of HLA-A and HLA-B alleles in most subjects. Later, an analysis found that common viral pathogens appeared to be linked with several of the most significant clusters.

A multiplex PCR was run with 60 Vbeta primers and 13 Jbeta primers. TCRdb keeps only in-frame clones here, not all; method: immunoSEQ multiplex PCR. The data contain 100,000 to 150,000 clones, over 70% of them singletons. The TCR originated in a woman aged 45-59 years in good health and CMV-seronegative. Source material: PBMCs.

CDR3 protein: CASSLLGASYEQYF. The CDR3 DNA follows: TGTGCCAGCAGTTTACTGGGGGCATCCTACGAGCAGTACTTC. The chain joins TRBV27 to TRBJ2-7; weak D call: TRBD1 (6 bases). CDR3 size: 14 residues. Trimming took off 2 bases at V and 1 base at J, with 9 bases between the two ends. Looked up from germline, CDR1 is MNHEY and CDR2 is SMNVEV (reference sequence).